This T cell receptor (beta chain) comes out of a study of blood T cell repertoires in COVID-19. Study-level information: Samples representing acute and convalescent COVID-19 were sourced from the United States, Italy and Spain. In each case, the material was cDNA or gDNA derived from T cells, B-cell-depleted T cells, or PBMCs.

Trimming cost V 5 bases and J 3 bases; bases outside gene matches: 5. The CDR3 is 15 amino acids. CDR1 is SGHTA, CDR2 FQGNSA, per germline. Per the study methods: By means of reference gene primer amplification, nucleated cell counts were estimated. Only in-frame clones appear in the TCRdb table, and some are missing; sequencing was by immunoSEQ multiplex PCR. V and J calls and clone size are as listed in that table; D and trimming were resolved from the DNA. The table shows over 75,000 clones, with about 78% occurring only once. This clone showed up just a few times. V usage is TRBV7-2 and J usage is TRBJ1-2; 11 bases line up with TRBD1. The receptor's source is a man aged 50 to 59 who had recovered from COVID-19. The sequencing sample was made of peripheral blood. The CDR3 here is CASSPGQGAYYGYTF. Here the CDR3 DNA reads TGTGCCAGCAGCCCAGGACAGGGGGCCTACTATGGCTACACCTTC.